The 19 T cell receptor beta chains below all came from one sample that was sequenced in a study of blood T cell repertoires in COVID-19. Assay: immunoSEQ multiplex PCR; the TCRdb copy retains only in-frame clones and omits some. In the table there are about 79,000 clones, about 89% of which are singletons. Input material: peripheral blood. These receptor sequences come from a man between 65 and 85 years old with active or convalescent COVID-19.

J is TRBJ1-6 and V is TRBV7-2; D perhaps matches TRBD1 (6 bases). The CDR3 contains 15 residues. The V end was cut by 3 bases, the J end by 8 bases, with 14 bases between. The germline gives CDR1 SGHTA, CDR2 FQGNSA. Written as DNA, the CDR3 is TGTGCCAGCAGCTTGATTCAGGGGCTGGATTCACCCCTCCACTTT. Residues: CASSLIQGLDSPLHF.

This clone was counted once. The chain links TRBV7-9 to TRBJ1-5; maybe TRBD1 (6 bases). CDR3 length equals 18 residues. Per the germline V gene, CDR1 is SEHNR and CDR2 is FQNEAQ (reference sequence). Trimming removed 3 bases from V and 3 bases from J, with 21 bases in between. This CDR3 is CASSLGRGGGIPNQPQHF. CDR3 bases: TGTGCCAGCAGCTTGGGTCGGGGAGGGGGAATCCCCAATCAGCCCCAGCATTTT.

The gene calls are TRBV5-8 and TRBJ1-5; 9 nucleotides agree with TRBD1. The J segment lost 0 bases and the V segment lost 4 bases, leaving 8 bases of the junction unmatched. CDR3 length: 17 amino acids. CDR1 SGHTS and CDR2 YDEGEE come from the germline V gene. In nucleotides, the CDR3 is TGTGCCAGCAGCCTATGGACAGGGGACGATAGCAATCAGCCCCAGCATTTT. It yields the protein CASSLWTGDDSNQPQHF.

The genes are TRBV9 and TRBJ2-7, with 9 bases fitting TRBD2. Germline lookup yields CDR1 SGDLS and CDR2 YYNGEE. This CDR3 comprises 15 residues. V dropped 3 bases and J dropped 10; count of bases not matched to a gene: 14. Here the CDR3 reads CASSAGGTSTSVQYF. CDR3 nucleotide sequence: TGTGCCAGCAGCGCTGGGGGGACTAGCACTTCAGTCCAGTACTTC.

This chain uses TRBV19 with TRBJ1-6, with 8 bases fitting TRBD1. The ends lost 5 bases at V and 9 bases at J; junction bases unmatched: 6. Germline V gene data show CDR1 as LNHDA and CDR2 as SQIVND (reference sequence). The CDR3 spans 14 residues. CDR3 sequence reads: CASSSGQGGSPLHF. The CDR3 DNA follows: TGTGCCAGTAGTTCTGGACAGGGAGGTTCACCCCTCCACTTT. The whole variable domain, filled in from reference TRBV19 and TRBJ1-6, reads DGGITQSPKYLFRKEGQNVTLSCEQNLNHDAMYWYRQDPGQGLRLIYYSQIVNDFQKGDIAEGYSVSREKKESFPLTVTSAQKNPTAFYLCASSSGQGGSPLHFGNGTRLTVT.

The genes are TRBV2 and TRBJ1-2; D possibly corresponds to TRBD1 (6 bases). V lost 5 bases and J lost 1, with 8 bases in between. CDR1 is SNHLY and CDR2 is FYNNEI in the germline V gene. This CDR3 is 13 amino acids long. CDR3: CASSPQGNYGYTF. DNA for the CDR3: TGTGCCAGCAGTCCACAGGGTAACTATGGCTACACCTTC.

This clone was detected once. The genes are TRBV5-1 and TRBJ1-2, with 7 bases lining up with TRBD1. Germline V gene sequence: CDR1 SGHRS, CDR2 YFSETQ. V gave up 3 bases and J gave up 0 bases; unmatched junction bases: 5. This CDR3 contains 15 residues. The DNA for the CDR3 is TGCGCCAGCAGCTCAGGGACAGCCACTAACTATGGCTACACCTTC. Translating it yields CASSSGTATNYGYTF. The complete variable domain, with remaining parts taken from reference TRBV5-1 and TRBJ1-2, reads KAGVTQTPRYLIKTRGQQVTLSCSPISGHRSVSWYQQTPGQGLQFLFEYFSETQRNKGNFPGRFSGRQFSNSRSEMNVSTLELGDSALYLCASSSGTATNYGYTFGSGTRLTVV.

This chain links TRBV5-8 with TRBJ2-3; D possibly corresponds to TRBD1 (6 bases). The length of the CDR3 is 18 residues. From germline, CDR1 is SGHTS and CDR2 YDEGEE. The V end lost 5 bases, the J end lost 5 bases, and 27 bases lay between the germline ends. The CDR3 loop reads CASSYLVFRLSRGDTQYF. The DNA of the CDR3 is TGTGCCAGCAGTTATCTTGTATTTAGGCTTTCCAGGGGAGATACGCAGTATTTT.

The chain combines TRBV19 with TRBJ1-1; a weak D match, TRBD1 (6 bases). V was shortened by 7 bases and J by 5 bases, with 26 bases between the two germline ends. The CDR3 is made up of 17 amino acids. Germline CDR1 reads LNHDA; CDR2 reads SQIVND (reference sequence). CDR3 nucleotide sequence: TGTGCCAGTACCGCTAGGGGGTGGAACAGGGCAGGGACTGAAGCTTTCTTT. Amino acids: CASTARGWNRAGTEAFF. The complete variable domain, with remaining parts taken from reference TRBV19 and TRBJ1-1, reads DGGITQSPKYLFRKEGQNVTLSCEQNLNHDAMYWYRQDPGQGLRLIYYSQIVNDFQKGDIAEGYSVSREKKESFPLTVTSAQKNPTAFYLCASTARGWNRAGTEAFFGQGTRLTVV.

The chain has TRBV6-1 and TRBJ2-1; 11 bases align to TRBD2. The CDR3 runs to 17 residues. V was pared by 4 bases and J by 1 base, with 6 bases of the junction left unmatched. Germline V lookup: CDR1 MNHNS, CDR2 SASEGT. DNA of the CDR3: TGTGCCAGCAGTGGAGGAACTAGCGGGAGATCCTACAATGAGCAGTTCTTC. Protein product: CASSGGTSGRSYNEQFF.

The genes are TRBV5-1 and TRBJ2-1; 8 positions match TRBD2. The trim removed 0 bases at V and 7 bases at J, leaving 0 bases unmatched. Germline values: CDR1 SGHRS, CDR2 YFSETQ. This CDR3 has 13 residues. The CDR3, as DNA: TGCGCCAGCAGCTTGGGACTAGCGAATGAGCAGTTCTTC. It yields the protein CASSLGLANEQFF. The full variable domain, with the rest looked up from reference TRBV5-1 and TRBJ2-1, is KAGVTQTPRYLIKTRGQQVTLSCSPISGHRSVSWYQQTPGQGLQFLFEYFSETQRNKGNFPGRFSGRQFSNSRSEMNVSTLELGDSALYLCASSLGLANEQFFGPGTRLTVL.

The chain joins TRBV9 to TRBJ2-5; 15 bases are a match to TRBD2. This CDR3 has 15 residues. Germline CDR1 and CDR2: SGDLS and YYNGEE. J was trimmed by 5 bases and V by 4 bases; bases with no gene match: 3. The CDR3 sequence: CASSTGTSGRETQYF. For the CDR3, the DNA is TGTGCCAGCAGCACCGGGACTAGCGGGAGGGAGACCCAGTACTTC.

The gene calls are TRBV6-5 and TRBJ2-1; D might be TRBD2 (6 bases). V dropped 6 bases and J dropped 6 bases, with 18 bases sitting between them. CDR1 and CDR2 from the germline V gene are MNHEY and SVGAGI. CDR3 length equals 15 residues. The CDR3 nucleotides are TGTGCCAGCAGAAAACCGGGACTCTTCGGCAATGAGCAGTTCTTC. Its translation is CASRKPGLFGNEQFF.

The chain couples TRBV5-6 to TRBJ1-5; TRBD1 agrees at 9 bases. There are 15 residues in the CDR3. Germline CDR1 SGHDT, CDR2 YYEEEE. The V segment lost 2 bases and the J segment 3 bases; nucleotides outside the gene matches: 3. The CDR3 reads CASSLQGAVNQPQHF. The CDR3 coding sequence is TGTGCCAGCAGCTTACAGGGGGCAGTCAATCAGCCCCAGCATTTT.

Here the CDR3 reads CASSTRTSGVYNEQFF. The CDR3 DNA follows: TGTGCCAGCAGTACAAGGACTAGCGGGGTCTACAATGAGCAGTTCTTC. The chain combines TRBV28 with TRBJ2-1, with 12 nucleotides matching TRBD2. Germline CDR1 and CDR2: MDHEN and SYDVKM. This CDR3 is 16 amino acids long. V shed 5 bases, J shed 3 bases, and the junction held 5 bases outside the gene matches.

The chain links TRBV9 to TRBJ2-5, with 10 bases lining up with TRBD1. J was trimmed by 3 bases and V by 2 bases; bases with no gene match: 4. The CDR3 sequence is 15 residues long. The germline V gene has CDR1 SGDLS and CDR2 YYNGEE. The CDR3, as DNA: TGTGCCAGCAGCGTCCAGGACAGGGGGAAAGAGACCCAGTACTTC. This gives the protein CASSVQDRGKETQYF.

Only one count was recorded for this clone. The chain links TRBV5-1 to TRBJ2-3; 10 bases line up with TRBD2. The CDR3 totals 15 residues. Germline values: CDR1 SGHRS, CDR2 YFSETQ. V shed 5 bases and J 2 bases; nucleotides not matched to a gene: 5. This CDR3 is CASRKGLANTDTQYF. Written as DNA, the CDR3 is TGCGCCAGCAGAAAGGGACTAGCGAACACAGATACGCAGTATTTT.

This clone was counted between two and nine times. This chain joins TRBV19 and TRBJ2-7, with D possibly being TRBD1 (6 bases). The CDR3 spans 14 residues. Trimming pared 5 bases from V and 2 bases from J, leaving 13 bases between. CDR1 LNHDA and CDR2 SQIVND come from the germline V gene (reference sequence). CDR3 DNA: TGTGCCAGTAGTCTACAGGGAGTCCCCTACGAGCAGTACTTC. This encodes CASSLQGVPYEQYF.

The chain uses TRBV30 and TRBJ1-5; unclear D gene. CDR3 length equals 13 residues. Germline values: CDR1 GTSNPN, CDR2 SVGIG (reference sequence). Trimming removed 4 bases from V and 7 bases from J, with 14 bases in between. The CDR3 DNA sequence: TGTGCCTGGACCCGAGGAAGCTTCCAGCCCCAGCATTTT. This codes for CAWTRGSFQPQHF.